The source of this T cell receptor beta chain is a study of blood T cell repertoires in COVID-19. About the study: The United States, Italy and Spain supplied acute and convalescent COVID-19 samples.

In the original analysis: Using reference gene primer amplification, nucleated cell counts were estimated. Generated by immunoSEQ multiplex PCR, the TCRdb table keeps only in-frame clones and is missing some. The V and J calls and the clone size are those of that table, but D and trimming were determined from the DNA. The sample records about 200,000 clones, roughly 90% being singletons. V was clipped by 2 bases and J by 8 bases, with 13 bases between them. The CDR3 has 14 amino acids. The germline gives CDR1 MNHEY, CDR2 SMNVEV (reference sequence). The V gene is TRBV27, the J gene TRBJ2-4; D is possibly TRBD1 (7 bases). This sequence was found in a man aged 50 to 59 with COVID-19, enrolled during active disease. The sequenced material came from peripheral blood. CDR3 DNA sequence: TGTGCCAGCAGTTTAGATATCAGGGGGGACATTCAGTACTTC. Residues: CASSLDIRGDIQYF.